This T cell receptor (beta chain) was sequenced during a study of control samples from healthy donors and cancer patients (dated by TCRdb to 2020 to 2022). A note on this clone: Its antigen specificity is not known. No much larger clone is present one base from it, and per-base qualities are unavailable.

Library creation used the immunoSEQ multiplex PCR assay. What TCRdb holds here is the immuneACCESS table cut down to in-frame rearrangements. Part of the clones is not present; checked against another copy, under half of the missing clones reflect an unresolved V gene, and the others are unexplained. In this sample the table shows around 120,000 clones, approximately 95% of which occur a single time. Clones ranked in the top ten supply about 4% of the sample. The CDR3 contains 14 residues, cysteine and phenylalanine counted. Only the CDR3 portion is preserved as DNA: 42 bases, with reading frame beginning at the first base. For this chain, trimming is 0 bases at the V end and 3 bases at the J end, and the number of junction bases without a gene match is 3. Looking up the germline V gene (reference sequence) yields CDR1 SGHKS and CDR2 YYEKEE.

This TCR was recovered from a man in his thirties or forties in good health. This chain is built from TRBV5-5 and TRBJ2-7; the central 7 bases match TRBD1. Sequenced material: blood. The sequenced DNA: TGTGCCAGCAGCTTGGAGCCAGGGGGCTACGAGCAGTACTTC. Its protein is CASSLEPGGYEQYF.